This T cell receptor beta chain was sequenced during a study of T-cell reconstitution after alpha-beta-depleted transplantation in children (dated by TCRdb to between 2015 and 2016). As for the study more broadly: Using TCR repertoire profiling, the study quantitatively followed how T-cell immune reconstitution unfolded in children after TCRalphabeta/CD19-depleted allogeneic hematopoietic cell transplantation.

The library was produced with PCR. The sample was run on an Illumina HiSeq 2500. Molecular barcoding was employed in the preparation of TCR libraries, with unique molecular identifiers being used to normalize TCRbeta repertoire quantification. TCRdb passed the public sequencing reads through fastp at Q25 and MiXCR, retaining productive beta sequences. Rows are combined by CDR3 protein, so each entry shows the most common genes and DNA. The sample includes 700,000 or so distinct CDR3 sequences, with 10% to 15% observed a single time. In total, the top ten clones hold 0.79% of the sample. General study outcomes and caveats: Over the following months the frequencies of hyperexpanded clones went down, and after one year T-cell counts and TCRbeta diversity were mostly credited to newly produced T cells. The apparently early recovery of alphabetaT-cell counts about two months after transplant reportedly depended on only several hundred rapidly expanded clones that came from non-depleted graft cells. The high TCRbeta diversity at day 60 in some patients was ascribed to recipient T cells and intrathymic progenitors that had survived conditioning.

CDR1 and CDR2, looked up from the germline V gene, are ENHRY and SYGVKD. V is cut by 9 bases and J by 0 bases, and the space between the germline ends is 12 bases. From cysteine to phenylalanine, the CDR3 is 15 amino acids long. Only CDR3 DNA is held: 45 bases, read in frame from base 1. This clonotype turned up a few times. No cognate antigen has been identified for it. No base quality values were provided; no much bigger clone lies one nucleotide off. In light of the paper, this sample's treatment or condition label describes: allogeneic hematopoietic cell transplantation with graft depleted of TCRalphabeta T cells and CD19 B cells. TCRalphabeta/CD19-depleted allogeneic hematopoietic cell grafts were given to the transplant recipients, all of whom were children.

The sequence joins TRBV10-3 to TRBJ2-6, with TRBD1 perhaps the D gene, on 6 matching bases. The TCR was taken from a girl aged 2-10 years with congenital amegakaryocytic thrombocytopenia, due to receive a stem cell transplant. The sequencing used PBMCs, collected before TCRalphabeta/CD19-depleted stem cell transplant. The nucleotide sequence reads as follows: TGTGCCATATCAGGGGCCAACTCTGGGGCCAACGTCCTGACTTTC. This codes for CAISGANSGANVLTF.